This TCR beta chain came from a study of blood T cell repertoires in COVID-19. Study at large: PBMCs, B-cell-depleted T cells, or T cells provided the cDNA or gDNA that made up the material.

V lost 6 bases and J lost 7; bases outside the gene matches: 5. The CDR3 sequence is 13 residues long. Per germline, CDR1 LNHDA and CDR2 SQIVND (reference sequence). Participant-given clinical history determined each cohort assignment. Resolution of symptoms, clearance, or two negative PCRs was present in recovered Cohort 3 donors. Sequencing was performed with immunoSEQ multiplex PCR; in TCRdb, only in-frame clones are kept and a portion is missing. Among 200,000 or so clones listed, less than 90% were seen once. The receptor's source is a woman aged 25 to 39 who had recovered from COVID-19. The rearrangement uses TRBV19 and TRBJ1-5; the match to TRBD1 covers 8 bases. Sequencing was done on a sample of PBMCs or T cells enriched from blood (not recorded which). The CDR3 region is CASSRDRSQPQHF. CDR3 DNA sequence: TGTGCCAGTAGCCGGGACAGGAGCCAGCCCCAGCATTTT.